The TCR beta chain described here comes from a study of beta chain features in type 1 diabetes (dated by TCRdb to 2016 to 2018). About the full investigation: Patients and healthy donors did not differ in mean age, gender distribution, total cell number or subset yield. A total of some 110 million sorted cells were examined across all samples, and a strong correlation was observed between cell number per subset and RNA yield. The study compared TCRB repertoires of sorted circulating CD4+ T cell subsets between recently diagnosed type 1 diabetes patients and matched healthy donors. Naive and central memory subsets were obtained from all 30 or so donors, but regulatory and stem cell-like memory subsets were isolated from only 8 patients and about 8 healthy donors. Study-wide conclusions, independent of this receptor: At VDJ recombination sites, type 1 diabetes patients had fewer insertions and more deleted nucleotides, which implies abnormalities in thymic rearrangement. PCR may preferentially amplify shorter templates, but because patient and control samples were amplified and corrected together, any resulting skew would affect both groups equally. Type 1 diabetes patients showed a moderate but significant shortening of TCRB CDR3 length in all four CD4+ subsets. Naive, central memory and regulatory TCRB repertoires appeared to be more similar among patients than among healthy donors. Because cDNA was sequenced instead of genomic DNA, highly expressing activated cells could be over-represented, though the groups showed no difference in activation or CD3 levels. HLA sub-analyses involved small numbers of individuals, so any influence of HLA type on TCRB rearrangement remained unresolved.

This clone was observed a few times. It lacks a known antigen. No quality values exist for individual bases; no much larger clone is one base distant. From its cysteine to its phenylalanine, the CDR3 spans 15 amino acids. Only CDR3 DNA remains: 45 bases, in frame from the first base. V ends up 5 bases short and J 4 bases short, with an unmatched junction base count of 9. From a lookup of the germline V gene (reference sequence), CDR1 and CDR2 are LNHNV and YYDKDF. All of the isolated RNA was reverse transcribed with the High Capacity cDNA Reverse Transcription Kit, so expressed TCRB transcripts were sequenced. Deep immunoSEQ sequencing was performed on naive, central memory and regulatory T cell samples, with an average of approximately 4 million total reads per sample. Sorted cells were lysed in RLT buffer and RNA was extracted with DNase-treated RNeasy Micro or Mini kits, depending on cell number. Each cell subset was processed on its own to prevent cross-contamination, while patient and healthy donor samples were processed together. TCRB sequences were amplified from cDNA with the immunoSEQ multiplex PCR, producing 87-bp fragments spanning the CDR3 region. Sequencing of the amplicons was performed on the Illumina HiSeq platform. For the original study's pipeline: PCR bias was computationally corrected using synthetic template baselines, reads within Hamming distance 2 were collapsed, and singletons that could not be merged were discarded. Reads were aligned to IMGT to assign V, D and J genes, CDR3 length, and insertions or deletions at six rearrangement sites. Within each subset, clonotype counts were normalized to the number of sorted cells before true diversity and Gini coefficients were calculated with the tcR R package. Repertoire sharing was quantified using the overlap coefficient calculated on TCRB nucleotide sequences. What TCRdb holds here is the immuneACCESS table cut down to in-frame rearrangements. Part of the clones is not present; checked against another copy, under half of the missing clones reflect an unresolved V gene, and the others are unexplained. From that table come the V and J calls and clone size; the DNA was used to work out D and trimming. The sample includes around 170,000 clones, with 7.5% to 9.5% observed a single time. The leading ten clones occupy under 2.5% of the sample.

A single peripheral blood draw of around 0.11 L on average was collected from each donor into heparinised tubes. Naive, central memory, regulatory and stem cell-like memory CD4+ T cells were sorted on a BD FACSAria II using a panel including CD45RO, CCR7, CD25, CD127, CD95 and CD27. Every sorted population had a purity above 98%. PBMCs were isolated right away by Lymphoprep density gradient centrifugation and were stained directly, without culture. Samples were stained and sorted in pairs, with one healthy donor and one patient per experiment, so that batch effects were minimized. This sequence originates from a young woman in good health. The sequenced sample consisted of central memory CD4+ T cells from blood. The rearranged segments are TRBV15 and TRBJ1-1, with TRBD1 matching 8 junction bases. The sequenced DNA: TGTGCCACCAGCGGGAAATACCAGGGGGCCACTGAAGCTTTCTTT. Its protein is CATSGKYQGATEAFF.